The entry that follows covers one T cell receptor (beta chain) sequence. The target of this receptor is not known. The record has no base qualities; no much larger clone is one base away. V and J are truncated by 4 bases and 2 bases respectively, leaving an intervening sequence of 18 bases. Inclusive of the bounding cysteine and phenylalanine, the CDR3 is 16 residues long. Only the CDR3 portion is preserved as DNA: 48 bases, with reading frame beginning at the first base. CDR1 SGHRS and CDR2 YFSETQ were looked up in the germline V gene. This entry belongs to a study of glioma-infiltrating T cells after dendritic cell vaccination (dated by TCRdb to 2015 to 2016). With respect to the entire study: The cohort comprised approximately 15 glioblastoma patients from Phase I and II dendritic cell vaccination trials, 9 newly diagnosed and 6 with recurrent disease. The vaccine consisted of monocyte-derived dendritic cells cultured about 7 days with IL-4 and GM-CSF, then pulsed overnight with autologous tumor lysate. Each patient got three intradermal injections of the dendritic cell vaccine, spaced at biweekly intervals, in the arm below the axilla. Patients received autologous tumor lysate-pulsed dendritic cell vaccination between about 2003 and 2013. Survival after dendritic cell vaccination was correlated with TCR sequencing metrics such as TIL content and the overlap between tumor and blood repertoires. Tumor-infiltrating lymphocyte content was quantified and tumor and blood repertoires were compared in dendritic cell-vaccinated glioblastoma patients by deep sequencing of TCR beta CDR3 regions. Overall results and qualifications from the work: The response model built on TCR overlap across three groups was characterized as speculative, with prospective validation still needed. No direct relationship between TCR clonality and survival was found, suggesting that a diverse polyclonal response may matter. Higher estimated pretreatment TIL content predicted longer time to progression and overall survival after dendritic cell vaccination. The cohort was small and heterogeneous, and full blood and tumor sets were available for few patients, with initial-recurrent tumor pairs available for even fewer patients.

Taken with the paper, the label for time point translates to: after dendritic cell vaccination, including at tumor progression/relapse. Selection of patients required sufficient residual fresh-frozen tumor tissue and over two years of available survival data. Although molecular status otherwise differed among the glioblastoma patients, no patient had an isocitrate dehydrogenase mutation. PBMC collection took place before vaccination, two weeks after the third vaccination, and at tumor progression if progression occurred. The Qiagen DNeasy Blood extraction Kit was used for extraction of genomic DNA. The immunoSEQ assay amplified TCRB CDR3 regions from approximately 1.8 micrograms of genomic DNA, or from all available DNA when less than that amount was available. The multiplex PCR relied on 60 forward primers for TCR V beta segments and 13 reverse primers for J beta segments. To estimate the number of reads per starting template, synthetic control templates were added to each sample at limiting dilution. The Illumina HiSeq System generated 87 bp sequencing reads. From the authors' description of their analysis: PCR and sequencing errors were removed by a nearest neighbor algorithm that merged closely related sequences. TCR overlap was defined as the percentage of unique tumor TCR beta sequences that were also present in the same patient's peripheral blood. In TCRdb, the immuneACCESS table is reduced to in-frame sequences with V and J assigned. These tables do not hold every clone; where another copy was compared, an unresolved V gene accounts for under half, and the others remain unexplained. V and J calls and clone size come straight from that table; D and trimming were deduced from the DNA. The table for this sample lists fewer than 85,000 clones; around nine tenths of them were counted only once. The ten top clones hold approximately 2.4% of the sample.

The source is a human donor with glioblastoma. This sample comprised blood, obtained after dendritic cell vaccination. The sequence joins TRBV5-1 to TRBJ2-5, with TRBD1 tentatively as D gene (6 bases match). This receptor carries the CDR3 CASSLTPGQIQETQYF. The DNA is TGCGCCAGCAGCCTAACTCCGGGACAAATTCAAGAGACCCAGTACTTC.